The next 5 T cell receptor beta chains were all read from a single sample in a study of human T cells and chemical hapten exposure. Time point indicated: patch test 1, 2 weeks after DPC sensitization. Specified treatment: therapeutic diphenylcyclopropenone sensitization with weekly scalp DPC. One entry per CDR3 protein, called by TCRdb with MiXCR from the RACE reads. The sample records roughly 380,000 distinct CDR3 sequences, nearly 5% being singletons. Here the sequenced sample was whole blood, taken in connection with sensitization to the hapten diphenylcyclopropenone (DPC). These receptors all come from a woman in her forties or fifties with alopecia areata. Some clones in this sample may be carry-over from other donors' samples.

This clonotype occurred many times. The V and J genes are TRBV14 and TRBJ2-5; TRBD1 agrees at 7 bases. Germline V gene data show CDR1 as SGHDN and CDR2 as FVKESK. This CDR3 has 14 amino acids. Unmatched junction bases numbered 8, after V lost 5 bases and J lost 5 bases. The CDR3 is CASSYTGDWETQYF. CDR3 DNA: TGTGCCAGCAGCTACACAGGGGATTGGGAGACCCAGTACTTC. The entire variable domain, with the rest obtained from reference TRBV14 and TRBJ2-5, is as follows: EAGVTQFPSHSVIEKGQTVTLRCDPISGHDNLYWYRRVMGKEIKFLLHFVKESKQDESGMPNNRFLAERTGGTYSTLKVQPAELEDSGVYFCASSYTGDWETQYFGPGTRLLVL.

The rearrangement joins TRBV9 to TRBJ1-1, with D unclear. Per germline, CDR1 SGDLS and CDR2 YYNGEE. The CDR3 is made up of 14 amino acids. V lost 0 bases and J lost 1, with 7 bases in between. The CDR3 region has the DNA TGTGCCAGCAGCGTAGCCCCGAGGAACACTGAAGCTTTCTTT. Protein product: CASSVAPRNTEAFF.

V is TRBV19 and J is TRBJ2-7; D gene ambiguous. CDR3 length: 14 amino acids. Germline lookup yields CDR1 LNHDA and CDR2 SQIVND (reference sequence). V was trimmed by 1 base and J by 6 bases, leaving 13 bases between them. CDR3 bases: TGTGCCAGTAGTATAGTGGCGGCGCGAGGCGAGCAGTACTTC. Amino acids: CASSIVAARGEQYF.

This clonotype was recorded a few times. The rearrangement uses TRBV29-1 and TRBJ2-3; D is tentatively TRBD1 or TRBD2 (7 bases each). The length of the CDR3 is 14 residues. In germline, CDR1 is SQVTM, CDR2 ANQGSEA. The ends were cut back, 8 bases at V and 2 bases at J, with 17 bases in the middle. As DNA, the CDR3 is TGCAGCCCGGGGACAGCGGGAAACACAGATACGCAGTATTTT. It codes for CSPGTAGNTDTQYF.

This clonotype occurred a few times. The rearrangement links TRBV6-2 or TRBV6-3 to TRBJ1-5, with unresolved D. Germline V gene data show CDR1 as MNHEY and CDR2 as SVGEGT. The CDR3 is made up of 16 amino acids. V was clipped by 4 bases and J by 3 bases, with 16 bases between them. Here the CDR3 reads CASSSDTRRLNQPQHF. The CDR3 DNA is TGTGCCAGCAGTTCTGACACCCGGCGGCTCAATCAGCCCCAGCATTTT.